A single sample is the source of the 25 T cell receptor beta chains below, sequenced in a study of CD8+ T cells in alopecia areata. Treatment in this sample: oral pan-JAK inhibitor, 5-10 mg twice daily. After isolation, RNA underwent reverse transcription to generate cDNA as the sequencing template. Method: immunoSEQ multiplex PCR; TCRdb's copy keeps in-frame clones and lacks some. The sample has under 350,000 clones; nearly 60% are singletons. The sample consisted of CD4+ T cells sorted from blood, taken at week 24, from a patient treated with tofacitinib. These receptors were taken from a human donor with alopecia areata.

The chain couples TRBV29-1 to TRBJ2-2; D is ambiguous. This CDR3 is 14 amino acids long. Per the germline V gene, CDR1 is SQVTM and CDR2 is ANQGSEA. The V gene lost 4 bases and the J gene lost 0 bases, with 9 bases spanning the gap. This chain's CDR3 is CSVALGANTGELFF. The CDR3 coding sequence is TGCAGCGTTGCTCTTGGAGCGAACACCGGGGAGCTGTTTTTT.

The chain is built from TRBV30 and TRBJ1-5; D gene uncertain. Looked up from germline, CDR1 is GTSNPN and CDR2 is SVGIG (reference sequence). The CDR3 extends over 14 amino acids. Deletions cut 0 bases from V and 6 bases from J, with 12 bases between. The CDR3 reads CAWSVSREGQPQHF. The CDR3 nucleotides are TGTGCCTGGAGTGTTTCCCGGGAAGGTCAGCCCCAGCATTTT.

This clone has only a few counts. This rearrangement joins TRBV28 to TRBJ1-4; unclear D gene. V was trimmed by 8 bases and J by 4 bases, leaving 14 bases between them. The germline V gene has CDR1 MDHEN and CDR2 SYDVKM. CDR3 length: 14 residues. The CDR3 here is CASRNADFNEKLFF. The CDR3 DNA reads as TGTGCCAGCCGCAACGCCGATTTTAATGAAAAACTGTTTTTT.

J is TRBJ2-7 and V is TRBV7-9; weak D call: TRBD1 (5 bases). The CDR3 has 16 residues. Germline CDR1 SEHNR, CDR2 FQNEAQ (reference sequence). With 0 bases removed from V and 2 bases from J, the gap between germline ends came to 14 bases. The CDR3 sequence is CASSLALTGAPYEQYF. In DNA form, the CDR3 reads TGTGCCAGCAGCTTAGCGCTAACAGGAGCACCCTACGAGCAGTACTTC.

This chain uses TRBV29-1 with TRBJ2-1; maybe TRBD2 (6 bases). Per germline, CDR1 SQVTM and CDR2 ANQGSEA. The CDR3 sequence is 14 residues long. Between the trimmed V and J ends, which lost 7 bases and 6 bases, there was a span of 19 bases. The CDR3 DNA reads as TGCAGCGCTTCACAACGACTAGTCTCCAATGAGCAGTTCTTC. It encodes CSASQRLVSNEQFF.

This clone was seen only a few times. The J gene is TRBJ2-1, the V gene TRBV7-2; D is possibly TRBD2 (7 bases). The CDR3 totals 15 residues. V was pared by 7 bases and J by 1 base, with 14 bases between. Germline V gene data show CDR1 as SGHTA and CDR2 as FQGNSA. CDR3: CASNPGGQSYNEQFF. The CDR3 nucleotides are TGTGCCAGCAACCCCGGGGGGCAATCCTACAATGAGCAGTTCTTC. Complete variable domain (other parts from reference TRBV7-2 and TRBJ2-1): GAGVSQSPSNKVTEKGKDVELRCDPISGHTALYWYRQSLGQGLEFLIYFQGNSAPDKSGLPSDRFSAERTGGSVSTLTIQRTQQEDSAVYLCASNPGGQSYNEQFFGPGTRLTVL.

The chain has TRBV18 and TRBJ2-7; TRBD1 matches 10 bases. Unmatched junction bases numbered 10, after V lost 6 bases and J lost 5 bases. CDR1 is KGHSH, CDR2 LQKENI, per germline. The length of the CDR3 is 15 residues. CDR3 loop: CASSPRTGGDHEQYF. In DNA, the CDR3 is TGTGCCAGCTCCCCAAGGACAGGGGGTGACCACGAGCAGTACTTC.

This clone was found a few times. The chain couples TRBV5-1 to TRBJ2-7; 10 nucleotides line up with TRBD1. There are 14 residues in the CDR3. Trimming removed 6 bases from V and 6 bases from J; junction bases left unmatched: 9. The V gene's germline CDR1 is SGHRS and CDR2 YFSETQ. This CDR3 is CASTPTGTGVEQYF. Written as DNA, the CDR3 is TGCGCCAGCACTCCGACCGGGACAGGGGTCGAGCAGTACTTC.

In this sample, this clone turned up a few times. V usage is TRBV7-2 and J usage is TRBJ2-3; D may be TRBD2 (6 bases). This CDR3 is 14 amino acids long. Looked up from germline, CDR1 is SGHTA and CDR2 is FQGNSA. V lost 2 bases, J lost 10 bases, and 16 bases lay in between. This CDR3 reads CASSLPTLAVAQYF. The CDR3 nucleotides read TGTGCCAGCAGCTTACCAACCTTAGCGGTAGCGCAGTATTTT.

In its sample, this clone was seen a few times. The chain combines TRBV19 with TRBJ2-3, with 10 bases identical to TRBD1. The CDR3 is 15 amino acids. V trimming: 4 bases; J trimming: 4 bases; junction bases outside the gene matches: 5. From germline, CDR1 is LNHDA and CDR2 SQIVND (reference sequence). The CDR3 here is CASSNGQGGSDTQYF. The CDR3 bases are TGTGCCAGTAGTAACGGACAGGGGGGCTCAGATACGCAGTATTTT.

V and J are TRBV6-5 and TRBJ1-6; D is undetermined. Germline CDR1 reads MNHEY; CDR2 reads SVGAGI. The germline V and J ends were trimmed by 0 bases and 8 bases, with 2 bases remaining between them. CDR3 length equals 12 residues. CDR3 sequence (DNA): TGTGCCAGCAGTTACTCGGATTCACCCCTCCACTTT. It specifies CASSYSDSPLHF.

The chain employs TRBV11-3 and TRBJ2-5, with 10 positions matching TRBD2. The CDR3 length is 14 residues. V lost 4 bases to trimming and J lost 3 bases; unmatched junction nucleotides: 2. Germline CDR1 reads SGHNT; CDR2 reads YENEEA. The CDR3 nucleotides are TGTGCCAGCAGCTCCACTAGCGGGAAAGAGACCCAGTACTTC. Amino acids: CASSSTSGKETQYF.

The J gene is TRBJ2-1, the V gene TRBV29-1, with a tentative D call TRBD1 (5 bases). The CDR3 totals 11 residues. V dropped 4 bases and J dropped 4 bases, with 5 bases sitting between them. Looked up from germline, CDR1 is SQVTM and CDR2 is ANQGSEA. CDR3 region: CSVGQYNEQFF. DNA of the CDR3: TGCAGCGTTGGACAGTACAATGAGCAGTTCTTC.

The chain carries TRBV7-2 and TRBJ1-2, with D perhaps matching TRBD1 (5 bases). Per the germline V gene, CDR1 is SGHTA and CDR2 is FQGNSA. The V gene lost 1 base and the J gene lost 8 bases, with 14 bases spanning the gap. CDR3 length: 14 residues. CDR3 sequence reads: CASSLGGRADGYTF. The CDR3 DNA reads as TGTGCCAGCAGCTTAGGGGGCAGGGCGGACGGCTACACCTTC. Based on the CDR3 plus reference TRBV7-2 and TRBJ1-2, the full variable domain is GAGVSQSPSNKVTEKGKDVELRCDPISGHTALYWYRQSLGQGLEFLIYFQGNSAPDKSGLPSDRFSAERTGGSVSTLTIQRTQQEDSAVYLCASSLGGRADGYTFGSGTRLTVV.

There are a few counts of this clone. The chain has TRBV27 and TRBJ2-4; the D call may be TRBD1 or TRBD2 (5 bases each). V was trimmed by 5 bases and J by 9 bases, leaving 23 bases between them. CDR1 MNHEY and CDR2 SMNVEV come from the germline V gene (reference sequence). CDR3 length: 16 amino acids. Written as DNA, the CDR3 is TGTGCCAGCAGTCCTGATCGTGGCAGGTCTGGGGGCATTCAGTACTTC. Amino acid sequence: CASSPDRGRSGGIQYF.

The genes are TRBV4-3 and TRBJ1-3, with D possibly matching TRBD1 (5 bases). Germline V gene data show CDR1 as LGHNA and CDR2 as YSLEER. The CDR3 totals 14 residues. Deletions cut 1 base from V and 2 bases from J, with 6 bases between. CDR3 region: CASSQAGTGNTIYF. The CDR3 DNA reads as TGCGCCAGCAGCCAAGCAGGGACTGGAAACACCATATATTTT.

The V call is TRBV28, the J call TRBJ1-2, with TRBD1 as a possible D gene (5 bases). The CDR3 length is 15 residues. V lost 3 bases and J 1 base, leaving 12 bases between the germline ends. Germline V gives CDR1 MDHEN, CDR2 SYDVKM. The CDR3 protein is CASSLGVPLNYGYTF. The CDR3 region has the DNA TGTGCCAGCAGTTTGGGGGTTCCCCTTAACTATGGCTACACCTTC.

The genes are TRBV6-4 and TRBJ1-1; perhaps TRBD1 as D (6 bases). Per the germline V gene, CDR1 is MRHNA and CDR2 is SNTAGT. V was pared by 6 bases and J by 3 bases, with 17 bases between. The CDR3 length is 15 residues. CDR3 sequence reads: CASSAAAGADTEAFF. In DNA, the CDR3 is TGTGCCAGCAGCGCGGCGGCGGGGGCGGACACTGAAGCTTTCTTT.

J is TRBJ1-6 and V is TRBV30; D gene ambiguous. V was cut by 5 bases and J by 7 bases, with 3 bases left in between. The CDR3 is 10 amino acids. From germline, CDR1 is GTSNPN and CDR2 SVGIG (reference sequence). The CDR3 loop is CAWGNSPLHF. The DNA of the CDR3 is TGTGCCTGGGGAAATTCACCCCTCCACTTT.

The rearrangement links TRBV5-1 to TRBJ1-2, with 7 bases identical to TRBD1. The CDR3 covers 15 residues. Trimming took 0 bases from V and 5 from J; bases not matched to a gene: 7. Per the germline V gene, CDR1 is SGHRS and CDR2 is YFSETQ. The CDR3 is CASSLEPGQRYGYTF. The CDR3 DNA sequence: TGCGCCAGCAGCTTGGAACCGGGACAGAGATATGGCTACACCTTC.

V gene TRBV7-2 combines with J gene TRBJ1-6, with no clear D. Per germline, CDR1 SGHTA and CDR2 FQGNSA. This CDR3 is 15 amino acids long. Between the trimmed V and J ends, which lost 1 base and 7 bases, there was a span of 11 bases. CDR3: CASSLVGLENSPLHF. CDR3 nucleotide sequence: TGTGCCAGCAGCTTAGTAGGGTTGGAGAATTCACCCCTCCACTTT. Filled out from reference TRBV7-2 and TRBJ1-6, the complete variable domain reads GAGVSQSPSNKVTEKGKDVELRCDPISGHTALYWYRQSLGQGLEFLIYFQGNSAPDKSGLPSDRFSAERTGGSVSTLTIQRTQQEDSAVYLCASSLVGLENSPLHFGNGTRLTVT.

The rearrangement joins TRBV7-2 to TRBJ1-6; possibly TRBD1 for D (5 bases). CDR1 is SGHTA, CDR2 FQGNSA, per germline. The CDR3 has 15 amino acids. V was clipped by 1 base and J by 10 bases, with 14 bases between them. DNA for the CDR3: TGTGCCAGCAGCTTAGATGGGGCAGGGACCTCACCCCTCCACTTT. Translation: CASSLDGAGTSPLHF.

The J gene is TRBJ2-7, the V gene TRBV25-1; 9 bases are shared with TRBD1. The junction had 14 bases not matched to a gene; V was cut back by 7 bases and J by 7 bases. This CDR3 has 15 residues. Germline CDR1 is MGHDK and CDR2 is SYGVNS. The CDR3 coding sequence is TGTGCCAGCACCCAAACAGGGGGCTACCTACGTGAGCAGTACTTC. It translates to CASTQTGGYLREQYF.

J is TRBJ1-2 and V is TRBV2; possibly TRBD1 for D (5 bases). V lost 0 bases to trimming and J lost 1 base, with 9 bases between them. Per the germline V gene, CDR1 is SNHLY and CDR2 is FYNNEI. The length of the CDR3 is 15 residues. CDR3 loop: CASSEATGVNYGYTF. The DNA of the CDR3 is TGTGCCAGCAGTGAAGCGACGGGGGTTAACTATGGCTACACCTTC.

Note on this clone: The conserved phenylalanine or tryptophan is not found at the CDR3 terminus, so this likely reflects a read error. It is unclear where the CDR3 begins or ends on the DNA, so no DNA is shown, and the CDR3 is as TCRdb lists it. The gene calls are TRBV23-1 and TRBJ2-7; TRBD2 was called by the table and not checked on the DNA. TRBV23-1 qualifies as an ORF whose function is uncertain. Both ends counted, the CDR3 spans 10 residues. CDR3 residues: CASRTGGLLS.